Shown below are 27 T cell receptor beta chains from a single sample sequenced in a study of breast tumors, draining lymph nodes, adjacent tissues. Breast cancer patients provided tissue from their axillary draining lymph nodes. TCRdb redid the calling of the multiplex PCR reads with MiXCR, one entry per CDR3 protein. The table shows fewer than 200,000 distinct CDR3 sequences, with 30% to 35% occurring only once. Sequencing was done on a sample of axillary lymph node tissue. These receptors came from a female donor with breast cancer. Some clones in this sample may be carry-over from other donors' samples.

This clonotype was detected many times. The chain couples TRBV2 to TRBJ2-3; 7 nucleotides align to TRBD2. Trimming at V came to 4 bases and at J to 0 bases, leaving 13 bases not matched to a gene. CDR1 SNHLY and CDR2 FYNNEI come from the germline V gene. The CDR3 consists of 18 residues. Here the CDR3 DNA reads TGTGCCAGCAGTGTAGAAAGCGGGGAGACTACTAGCACAGATACGCAGTATTTT. As protein: CASSVESGETTSTDTQYF.

This clonotype was detected a few times. At one end, the junction sequence differs from germline, possibly due to a read error. The rearrangement links TRBV13 to TRBJ1-1; TRBD1 matches 8 bases. Germline CDR1 reads PRHDT; CDR2 reads FYEKMQ (reference sequence). There are 15 residues in the CDR3. The CDR3 DNA reads TGTGCCAGCAGACATACGACAGGGGTGAAAACTGAAGCTTTCTTT. Translating it yields CASRHTTGVKTEAFF.

This clonotype occurred many times. The genes are TRBV6-5 and TRBJ2-1; 9 nucleotides line up with TRBD2. Germline V CDR1 and CDR2: MNHEY, SVGAGI. The CDR3 contains 14 residues. With 5 bases clipped from V and 5 bases from J, the junction kept 4 bases outside the gene matches. The CDR3: CASSRSGGNNEQFF. The CDR3 nucleotides read TGTGCCAGCAGTCGGAGCGGGGGGAACAATGAGCAGTTCTTC.

The table lists this clonotype with many counts. The J gene is TRBJ1-2, the V gene TRBV20-1; 9 bases align to TRBD1. V was clipped by 3 bases and J by 6 bases; unmatched bases: 5. The CDR3 consists of 13 residues. The germline CDR1 and CDR2 sequences are DFQATT and SNEGSKA (reference sequence). Written as DNA, the CDR3 is TGCAGTGCTAGTAGACAGGGGGAGGATGGCTACACCTTC. This encodes CSASRQGEDGYTF.

The sample holds many counts of this clonotype. The chain joins TRBV12-3 or TRBV12-4 to TRBJ2-3; no firm D call. V lost 2 bases and J 4 bases, leaving 7 bases between the germline ends. CDR3 length equals 13 residues. The CDR3 loop is CASSLRTADTQYF. The CDR3 bases are TGTGCCAGCAGTTTACGAACGGCAGATACGCAGTATTTT.

At least ten counts were recorded for this clonotype. V gene TRBV7-2 combines with J gene TRBJ2-3; TRBD1 aligns across 7 bases. The germline gives CDR1 SGHTA, CDR2 FQGNSA. Germline trimming cut 5 bases from V and 5 bases from J; bases unmatched to any gene: 13. The CDR3 runs to 16 residues. CDR3: CASSQAQGIRGDTQYF. The CDR3 DNA follows: TGTGCCAGCAGCCAAGCACAGGGGATAAGAGGAGATACGCAGTATTTT.

This clonotype was observed at least ten times. V usage is TRBV18 and J usage is TRBJ2-5, with D unresolved. Per germline, CDR1 KGHSH and CDR2 LQKENI. The V end lost 0 bases, the J end lost 5 bases, and 7 bases lay between the germline ends. This CDR3 region has 13 residues. The CDR3 DNA reads TGTGCCAGCTCACCACCGGGCTATGAGACCCAGTACTTC. This translates into CASSPPGYETQYF.

This clonotype has at least ten counts. The chain is built from TRBV10-3 and TRBJ2-5; D unclear. V was trimmed by 2 bases and J by 1 base, leaving 5 bases between them. Germline CDR1 ENHRY, CDR2 SYGVKD. This CDR3 is 13 amino acids long. CDR3 sequence: CAISERSQETQYF. The CDR3 DNA reads TGTGCCATCAGTGAGCGCAGCCAAGAGACCCAGTACTTC.

This clonotype was counted ten times or more. The chain employs TRBV19 and TRBJ1-4; 9 nucleotides agree with TRBD1. Germline CDR1 and CDR2: LNHDA and SQIVND (reference sequence). With V trimmed by 5 bases and J by 10 bases, 11 bases remained unmatched. This CDR3 has 15 amino acids. Written as DNA, the CDR3 is TGTGCCAGTAGTGCCACCGGGACAGGGCTGAGAAAACTGTTTTTT. The encoded protein is CASSATGTGLRKLFF.

This chain links TRBV7-3 with TRBJ1-1, with 10 positions matching TRBD1. This CDR3 spans 15 amino acids. V dropped 5 bases and J dropped 5; count of bases not matched to a gene: 8. The germline V gene has CDR1 SGHTA and CDR2 FQGTGA. CDR3: CASSPNGQGGTEAFF. The CDR3 DNA reads as TGTGCCAGCAGCCCGAACGGACAGGGGGGGACTGAAGCTTTCTTT.

This clonotype was seen repeatedly, ten times or more. This chain joins TRBV9 and TRBJ2-2; 7 positions agree with TRBD1. J gave up 5 bases and V 6 bases, and 10 bases lay outside the gene matches. Germline lookup yields CDR1 SGDLS and CDR2 YYNGEE. The CDR3 is 15 residues long. The CDR3 bases are TGTGCCAGCACCCGGACAGGAGCGGCGACCGGGGAGCTGTTTTTT. Amino acid sequence: CASTRTGAATGELFF.

This clonotype was seen ten or more times. The chain is built from TRBV7-2 and TRBJ2-1; TRBD2 is a possible D gene (6 bases). The CDR3 extends over 17 amino acids. V was pared by 5 bases and J by 0 bases, with 17 bases between. Germline loops: CDR1 SGHTA, CDR2 FQGNSA. CDR3 in DNA: TGTGCCAGCAGCCCCTCCGGGGACTTGAGCTCCTACAATGAGCAGTTCTTC. This sequence encodes CASSPSGDLSSYNEQFF.

The J gene is TRBJ2-1, the V gene TRBV19, with 12 positions matching TRBD2. CDR1 is LNHDA, CDR2 SQIVND, per germline (reference sequence). This CDR3 region has 17 residues. The V segment lost 6 bases and the J segment 2 bases; nucleotides outside the gene matches: 8. In DNA, the CDR3 is TGTGCCAGTAGGAAGACTAGCGGGAGTTTCCCCTACAATGAGCAGTTCTTC. Residues: CASRKTSGSFPYNEQFF.

To note about this clonotype: This could be a read error, since a much larger clone is one nucleotide away. This sequence joins TRBV19 and TRBJ2-5, with a tentative D call TRBD2 (7 bases). The ends were cut back, 7 bases at V and 4 bases at J, with 22 bases in the middle. The CDR3 length is 16 residues. The germline CDR1 and CDR2 sequences are LNHDA and SQIVND (reference sequence). Written as DNA, the CDR3 is TGTGCCAGTACCCCAGGGGCGGGGGCCGGCATAGAGACCCAGTACTTC. Translating gives CASTPGAGAGIETQYF.

This clonotype was counted ten times or more. This chain uses TRBV11-3 with TRBJ2-2, with TRBD2 matching over 10 bases. With 5 bases clipped from V and 7 bases from J, the junction kept 7 bases outside the gene matches. The germline gives CDR1 SGHNT, CDR2 YENEEA. The CDR3 sequence is 15 residues long. In nucleotides, the CDR3 is TGTGCCAGCAGCCTCCGGACTAGCGGCTTCGGGGAGCTGTTTTTT. It yields the protein CASSLRTSGFGELFF.

This clonotype has a count of ten or more. The rearrangement uses TRBV27 and TRBJ2-6; D gene ambiguous. The CDR3 runs 16 residues. Germline CDR1 and CDR2: MNHEY and SMNVEV (reference sequence). Trimming pared 3 bases from V and 2 bases from J, leaving 11 bases between. The CDR3 sequence: CASSFRDNTGANVLTF. The CDR3 nucleotides read TGTGCCAGCAGTTTCCGAGACAACACTGGGGCCAACGTCCTGACTTTC.

This clonotype showed up many times. The chain has TRBV7-9 and TRBJ2-1; unclear D gene. V lost 2 bases to trimming and J lost 7 bases, with 18 bases between them. The CDR3 consists of 16 residues. Per the germline V gene, CDR1 is SEHNR and CDR2 is FQNEAQ (reference sequence). CDR3 DNA sequence: TGTGCCAGCAGCTTATCTAGGAGCACTCGTATTAATGAGCAGTTCTTC. Protein sequence: CASSLSRSTRINEQFF.

The table lists this clonotype with many counts. The chain employs TRBV4-1 and TRBJ1-5, with D possibly matching TRBD1 (5 bases). The germline CDR1 and CDR2 sequences are MGHRA and YSYEKL. This CDR3 contains 16 residues. V lost 4 bases, J lost 3 bases, and 16 bases lay in between. The CDR3 DNA sequence: TGCGCCAGCAGCCCCCAGGTTGAGGGGTTCAATCAGCCCCAGCATTTT. Protein sequence: CASSPQVEGFNQPQHF.

This clonotype was seen ten or more times. Being one base from a much bigger clone, this may be a read error. The chain carries TRBV9 and TRBJ2-7, with 11 bases lining up with TRBD2. CDR1 is SGDLS and CDR2 is YYNGEE in the germline V gene. CDR3 length: 14 residues. The CDR3 protein is CASSVEVSGGEQSF. In DNA form, the CDR3 reads TGTGCCAGCAGCGTAGAGGTTAGCGGGGGGGAGCAGTCCTTC.

The sample holds many counts of this clonotype. The chain recombines TRBV3-1 with TRBJ2-5, with D tentatively TRBD1 (6 bases). Germline V gene lookup returns CDR1 LGHDT and CDR2 YNNKEL (reference sequence). The CDR3 has 14 amino acids. V was clipped by 1 base and J by 5 bases, with 11 bases between them. CDR3 loop: CASSQGRQVETQYF. The CDR3 DNA follows: TGTGCCAGCAGCCAAGGACGACAGGTGGAGACCCAGTACTTC.

This clonotype was counted many times. The J gene is TRBJ1-5, the V gene TRBV7-8, with D possibly TRBD1 on 5 matching bases. Germline CDR1 and CDR2: SGHVS and FQNEAQ. V was shortened by 4 bases and J by 8 bases, with 21 bases between the two germline ends. This CDR3 has 16 amino acids. The CDR3 here is CASSSRGRTGLEPQHF. The CDR3 nucleotides are TGTGCCAGCAGCTCAAGGGGCCGGACGGGCTTAGAGCCCCAGCATTTT.

This clonotype was counted ten times or more. The V call is TRBV2, the J call TRBJ2-3; 8 nucleotides match TRBD1. Germline assignment: CDR1 SNHLY and CDR2 FYNNEI. CDR3 size: 14 residues. Trimming removed 7 bases from V and 4 bases from J; junction bases left unmatched: 7. In DNA form, the CDR3 reads TGTGCCAGCAACCGACAGGGGAAGGCAGATACGCAGTATTTT. The encoded protein is CASNRQGKADTQYF.

V usage is TRBV12-3 or TRBV12-4 and J usage is TRBJ2-2; no reliable D call. Trimming left V 2 bases short and J 6 bases short, with 4 bases between. The CDR3 has 12 residues. CDR3 region: CASSLTAGELFF. Written as DNA, the CDR3 is TGTGCCAGCAGTTTAACGGCCGGGGAGCTGTTTTTT.

This clonotype has only a few counts. One end of the junction is discordant with germline, which a read error may explain. In nucleotides, the CDR3 is TGTGCCAGCAGTCAAGTAGTGAACTATGGCTACACCTTC. Translated: CASSQVVNYGYTF. The rearrangement joins TRBV3-1 to TRBJ1-2; D is unresolved. CDR1 LGHDT and CDR2 YNNKEL come from the germline V gene (reference sequence). The CDR3 loop spans 13 amino acids.

In its sample, this clonotype was seen a few times. The chain links TRBV20-1 to TRBJ2-4; D remains unclear. CDR3 length equals 14 residues. Trimming stripped 3 bases from V and 2 bases from J, with 11 bases between. In germline, CDR1 is DFQATT, CDR2 SNEGSKA (reference sequence). The CDR3, as DNA: TGCAGTGCTAGTGAAGGTTGGCCCAAAAACATTCAGTACTTC. This encodes CSASEGWPKNIQYF.

This rearrangement joins TRBV18 to TRBJ2-2, with a tentative D call TRBD1 (6 bases). Judging by the DNA end, TRBJ1-1 fits better; the J call may be wrong. The germline gives CDR1 KGHSH, CDR2 LQKENI. The CDR3 runs 16 residues. CDR3 residues: CASSPPASQGRTEAFF. The CDR3 region has the DNA TGTGCCAGCTCACCACCGGCATCACAGGGAAGGACTGAAGCTTTCTTT.

The chain couples TRBV9 to TRBJ2-5; D remains ambiguous. Germline loops: CDR1 SGDLS, CDR2 YYNGEE. Trimming shortened V by 4 bases and J by 3 bases, and 10 bases separated the two germline ends. CDR3 length: 13 amino acids. The CDR3 nucleotides read TGTGCCAGCAGCCCCCCGACGGAAGAGACCCAGTACTTC. It yields the protein CASSPPTEETQYF. Supplemented by reference TRBV9 and TRBJ2-5, the full variable domain reads DSGVTQTPKHLITATGQRVTLRCSPRSGDLSVYWYQQSLDQGLQFLIQYYNGEERAKGNILERFSAQQFPDLHSELNLSSLELGDSALYFCASSPPTEETQYFGPGTRLLVL.